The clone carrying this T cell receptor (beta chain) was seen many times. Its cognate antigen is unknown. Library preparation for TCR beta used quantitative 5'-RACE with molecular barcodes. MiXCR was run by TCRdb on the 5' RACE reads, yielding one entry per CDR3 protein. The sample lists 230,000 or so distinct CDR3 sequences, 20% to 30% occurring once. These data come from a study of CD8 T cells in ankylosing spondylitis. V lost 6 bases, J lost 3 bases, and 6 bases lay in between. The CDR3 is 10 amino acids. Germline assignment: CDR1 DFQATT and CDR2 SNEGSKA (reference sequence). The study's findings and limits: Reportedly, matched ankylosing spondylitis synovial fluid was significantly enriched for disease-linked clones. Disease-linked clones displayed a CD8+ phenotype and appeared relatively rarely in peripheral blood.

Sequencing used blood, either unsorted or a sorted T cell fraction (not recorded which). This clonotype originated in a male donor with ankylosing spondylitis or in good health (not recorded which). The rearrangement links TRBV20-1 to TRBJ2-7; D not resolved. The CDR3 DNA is TGCAGTGCCGAACGCTACGAGCAGTACTTC. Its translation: CSAERYEQYF.